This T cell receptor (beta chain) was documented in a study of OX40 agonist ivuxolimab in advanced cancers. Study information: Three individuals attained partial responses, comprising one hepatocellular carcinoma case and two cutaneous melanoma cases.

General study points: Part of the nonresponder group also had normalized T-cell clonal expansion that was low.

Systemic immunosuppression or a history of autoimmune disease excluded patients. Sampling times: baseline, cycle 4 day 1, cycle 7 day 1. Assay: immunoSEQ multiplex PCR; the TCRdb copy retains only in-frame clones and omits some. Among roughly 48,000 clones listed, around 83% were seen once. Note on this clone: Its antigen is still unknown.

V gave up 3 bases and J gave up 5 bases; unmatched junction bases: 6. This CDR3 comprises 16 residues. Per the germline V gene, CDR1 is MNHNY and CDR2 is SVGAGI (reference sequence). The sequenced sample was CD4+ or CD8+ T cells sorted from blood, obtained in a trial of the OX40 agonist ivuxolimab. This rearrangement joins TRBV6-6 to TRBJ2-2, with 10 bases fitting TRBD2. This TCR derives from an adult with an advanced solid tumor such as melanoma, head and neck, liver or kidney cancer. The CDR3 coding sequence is TGTGCCAGCAGTTATCTAGCGGGAGATGAAACCGGGGAGCTGTTTTTT. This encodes CASSYLAGDETGELFF.